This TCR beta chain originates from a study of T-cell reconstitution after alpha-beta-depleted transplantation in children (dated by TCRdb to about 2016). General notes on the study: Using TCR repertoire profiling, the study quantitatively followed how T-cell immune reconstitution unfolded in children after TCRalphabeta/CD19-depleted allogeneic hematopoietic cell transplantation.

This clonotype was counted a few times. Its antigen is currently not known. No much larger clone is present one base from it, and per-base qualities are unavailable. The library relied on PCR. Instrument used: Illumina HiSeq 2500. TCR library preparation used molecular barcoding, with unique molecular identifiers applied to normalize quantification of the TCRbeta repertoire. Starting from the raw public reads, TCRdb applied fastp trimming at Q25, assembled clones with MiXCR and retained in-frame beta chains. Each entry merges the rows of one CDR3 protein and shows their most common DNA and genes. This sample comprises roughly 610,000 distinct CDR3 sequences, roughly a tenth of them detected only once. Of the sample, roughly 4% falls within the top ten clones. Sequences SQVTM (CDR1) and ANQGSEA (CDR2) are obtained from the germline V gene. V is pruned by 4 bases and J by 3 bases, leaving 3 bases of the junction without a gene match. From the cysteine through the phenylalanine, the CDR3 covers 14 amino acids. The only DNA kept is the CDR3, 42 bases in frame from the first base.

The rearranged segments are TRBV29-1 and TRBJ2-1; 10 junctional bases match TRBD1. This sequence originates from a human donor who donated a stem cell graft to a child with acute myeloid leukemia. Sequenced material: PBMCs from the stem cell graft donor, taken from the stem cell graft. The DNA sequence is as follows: TGCAGCGTTGCGGACAGGGGGAACTACAATGAGCAGTTCTTC. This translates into CSVADRGNYNEQFF.